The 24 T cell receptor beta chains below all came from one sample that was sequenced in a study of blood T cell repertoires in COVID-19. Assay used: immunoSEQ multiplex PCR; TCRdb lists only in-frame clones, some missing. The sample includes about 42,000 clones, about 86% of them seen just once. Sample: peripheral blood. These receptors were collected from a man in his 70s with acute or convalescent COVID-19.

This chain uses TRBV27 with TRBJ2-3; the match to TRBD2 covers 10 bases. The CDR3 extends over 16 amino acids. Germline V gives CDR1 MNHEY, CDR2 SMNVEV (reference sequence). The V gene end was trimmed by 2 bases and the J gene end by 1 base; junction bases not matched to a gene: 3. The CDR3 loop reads CASSLGLAARTDTQYF. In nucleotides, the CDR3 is TGTGCCAGCAGTTTAGGACTAGCGGCGCGCACAGATACGCAGTATTTT.

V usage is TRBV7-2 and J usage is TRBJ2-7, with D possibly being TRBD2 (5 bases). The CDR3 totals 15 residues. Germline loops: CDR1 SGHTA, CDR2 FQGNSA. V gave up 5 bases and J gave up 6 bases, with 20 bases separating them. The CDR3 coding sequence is TGTGCCAGCAGCCCAGCACACACCGGCGAGGGCGAGCAGTACTTC. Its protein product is CASSPAHTGEGEQYF.

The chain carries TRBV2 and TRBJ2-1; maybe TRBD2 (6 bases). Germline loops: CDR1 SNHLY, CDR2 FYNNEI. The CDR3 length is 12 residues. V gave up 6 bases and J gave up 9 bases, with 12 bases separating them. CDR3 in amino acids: CASRGDSAEQFF. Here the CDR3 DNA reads TGTGCCAGCAGGGGGGACTCAGCTGAGCAGTTCTTC.

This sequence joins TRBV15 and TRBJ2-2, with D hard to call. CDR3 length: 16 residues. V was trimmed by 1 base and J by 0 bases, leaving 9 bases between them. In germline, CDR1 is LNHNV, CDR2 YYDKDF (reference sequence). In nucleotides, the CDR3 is TGTGCCACCAGCAGAGTTCGAGCCACGAACACCGGGGAGCTGTTTTTT. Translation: CATSRVRATNTGELFF.

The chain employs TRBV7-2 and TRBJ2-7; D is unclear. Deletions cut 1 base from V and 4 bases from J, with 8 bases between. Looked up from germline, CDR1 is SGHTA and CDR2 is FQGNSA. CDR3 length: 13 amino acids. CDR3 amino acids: CASSLDRAYEQYF. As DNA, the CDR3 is TGTGCCAGCAGCTTAGACAGAGCATACGAGCAGTACTTC.

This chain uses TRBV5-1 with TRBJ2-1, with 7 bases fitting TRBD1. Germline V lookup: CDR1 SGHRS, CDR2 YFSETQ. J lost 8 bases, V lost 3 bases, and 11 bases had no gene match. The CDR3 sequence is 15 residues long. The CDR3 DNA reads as TGCGCCAGCAGCTCGGGACAGACAGACTTCTATGAGCAGTTCTTC. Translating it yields CASSSGQTDFYEQFF. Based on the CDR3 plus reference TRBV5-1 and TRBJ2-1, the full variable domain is KAGVTQTPRYLIKTRGQQVTLSCSPISGHRSVSWYQQTPGQGLQFLFEYFSETQRNKGNFPGRFSGRQFSNSRSEMNVSTLELGDSALYLCASSSGQTDFYEQFFGPGTRLTVL.

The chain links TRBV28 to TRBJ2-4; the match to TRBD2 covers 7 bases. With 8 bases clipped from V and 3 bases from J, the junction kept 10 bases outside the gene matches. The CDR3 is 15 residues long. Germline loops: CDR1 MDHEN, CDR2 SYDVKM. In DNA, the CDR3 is TGTGCCAGCGTGGGGGGGGTCAAGGTCAAAAACATTCAGTACTTC. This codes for CASVGGVKVKNIQYF.

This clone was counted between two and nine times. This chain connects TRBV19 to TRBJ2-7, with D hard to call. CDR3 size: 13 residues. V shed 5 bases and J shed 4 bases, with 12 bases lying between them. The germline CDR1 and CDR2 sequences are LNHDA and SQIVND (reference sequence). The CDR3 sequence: CASSPYPVYEQYF. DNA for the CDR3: TGTGCCAGTAGTCCCTATCCCGTTTACGAGCAGTACTTC. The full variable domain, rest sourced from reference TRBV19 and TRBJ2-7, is DGGITQSPKYLFRKEGQNVTLSCEQNLNHDAMYWYRQDPGQGLRLIYYSQIVNDFQKGDIAEGYSVSREKKESFPLTVTSAQKNPTAFYLCASSPYPVYEQYFGPGTRLTVT.

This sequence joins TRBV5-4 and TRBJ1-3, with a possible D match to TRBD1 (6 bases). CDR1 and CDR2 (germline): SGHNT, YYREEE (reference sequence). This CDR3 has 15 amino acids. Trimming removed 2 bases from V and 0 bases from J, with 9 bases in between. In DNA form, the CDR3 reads TGTGCCAGCAGCTTACAGGGACCCTCTGGAAACACCATATATTTT. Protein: CASSLQGPSGNTIYF.

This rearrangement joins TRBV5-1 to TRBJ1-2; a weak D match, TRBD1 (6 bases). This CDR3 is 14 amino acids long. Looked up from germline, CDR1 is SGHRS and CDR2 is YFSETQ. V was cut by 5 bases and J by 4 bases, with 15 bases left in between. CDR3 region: CASSFGQSIYGYTF. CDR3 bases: TGCGCCAGCAGTTTTGGACAGTCCATCTATGGCTACACCTTC.

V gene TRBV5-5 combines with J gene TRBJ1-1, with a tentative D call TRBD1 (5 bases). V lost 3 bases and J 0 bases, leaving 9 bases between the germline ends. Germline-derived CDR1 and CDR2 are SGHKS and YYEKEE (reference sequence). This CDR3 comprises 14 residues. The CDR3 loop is CASSWGLVNTEAFF. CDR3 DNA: TGTGCCAGCAGCTGGGGACTCGTGAACACTGAAGCTTTCTTT.

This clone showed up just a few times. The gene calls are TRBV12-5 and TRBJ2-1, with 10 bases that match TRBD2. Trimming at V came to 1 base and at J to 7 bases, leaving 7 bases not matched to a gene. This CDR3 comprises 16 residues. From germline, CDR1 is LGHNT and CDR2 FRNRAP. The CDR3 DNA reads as TGTGCTAGTGGTTTGGCCCGACTAGCGGGCCTTAATGAGCAGTTCTTC. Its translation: CASGLARLAGLNEQFF. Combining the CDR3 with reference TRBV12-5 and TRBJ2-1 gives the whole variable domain DARVTQTPRHKVTEMGQEVTMRCQPILGHNTVFWYRQTMMQGLELLAYFRNRAPLDDSGMPKDRFSAEMPDATLATLKIQPSEPRDSAVYFCASGLARLAGLNEQFFGPGTRLTVL.

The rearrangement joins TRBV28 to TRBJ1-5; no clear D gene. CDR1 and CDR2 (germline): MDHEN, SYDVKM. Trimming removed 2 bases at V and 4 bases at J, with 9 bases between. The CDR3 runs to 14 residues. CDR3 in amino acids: CASSLISENQPQHF. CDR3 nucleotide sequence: TGTGCCAGCAGTTTAATCTCAGAAAATCAGCCCCAGCATTTT.

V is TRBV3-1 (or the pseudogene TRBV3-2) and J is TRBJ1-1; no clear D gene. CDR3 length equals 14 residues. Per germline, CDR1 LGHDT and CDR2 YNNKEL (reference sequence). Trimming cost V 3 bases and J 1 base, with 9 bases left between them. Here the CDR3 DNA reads TGTGCCAGCAGCCAGTACAGAGAGAACACTGAAGCTTTCTTT. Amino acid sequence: CASSQYRENTEAFF.

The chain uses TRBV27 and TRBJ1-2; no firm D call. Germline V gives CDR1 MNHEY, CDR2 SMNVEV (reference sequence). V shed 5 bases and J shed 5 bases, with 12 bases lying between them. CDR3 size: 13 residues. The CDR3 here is CASSRGRTYGYTF. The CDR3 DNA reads TGTGCCAGCAGTCGGGGAAGAACGTATGGCTACACCTTC.

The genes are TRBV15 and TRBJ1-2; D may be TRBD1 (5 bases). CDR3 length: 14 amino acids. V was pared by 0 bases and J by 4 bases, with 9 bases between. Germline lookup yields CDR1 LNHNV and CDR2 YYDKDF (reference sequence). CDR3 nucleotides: TGTGCCACCAGCAGAGAATCGGGGGTCTATGGCTACACCTTC. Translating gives CATSRESGVYGYTF.

The CDR3 coding sequence is TGTGCCAGTCACGACAGGGATAATTCACCCCTCCACTTT. This translates into CASHDRDNSPLHF. The chain carries TRBV19 and TRBJ1-6; 7 bases agree with TRBD1. V shed 8 bases, J shed 5 bases, and the junction held 3 bases outside the gene matches. Germline assignment: CDR1 LNHDA and CDR2 SQIVND (reference sequence). The CDR3 loop spans 13 amino acids.

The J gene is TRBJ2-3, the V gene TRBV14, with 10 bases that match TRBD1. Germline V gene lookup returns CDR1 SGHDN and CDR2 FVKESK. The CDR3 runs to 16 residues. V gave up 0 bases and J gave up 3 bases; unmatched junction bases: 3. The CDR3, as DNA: TGTGCCAGCAGCCAAGACTGGACAGGGGGGACAGATACGCAGTATTTT. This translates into CASSQDWTGGTDTQYF.

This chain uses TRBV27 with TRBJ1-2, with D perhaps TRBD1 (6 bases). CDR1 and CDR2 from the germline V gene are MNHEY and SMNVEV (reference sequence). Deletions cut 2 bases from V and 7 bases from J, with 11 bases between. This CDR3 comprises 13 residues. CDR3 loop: CASSLAGASGYTF. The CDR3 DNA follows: TGTGCCAGCAGTTTAGCAGGGGCGAGTGGCTACACCTTC.

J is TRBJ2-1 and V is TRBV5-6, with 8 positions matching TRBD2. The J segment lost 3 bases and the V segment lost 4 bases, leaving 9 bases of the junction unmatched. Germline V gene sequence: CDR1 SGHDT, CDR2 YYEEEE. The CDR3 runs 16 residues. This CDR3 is CASSPGGGYDYNEQFF. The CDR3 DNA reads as TGTGCCAGCAGCCCCGGGGGGGGCTATGACTACAATGAGCAGTTCTTC.

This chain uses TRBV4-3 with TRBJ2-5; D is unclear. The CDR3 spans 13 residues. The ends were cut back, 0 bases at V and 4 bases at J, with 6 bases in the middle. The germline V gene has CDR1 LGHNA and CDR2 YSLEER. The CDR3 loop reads CASSQEYLETQYF. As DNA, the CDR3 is TGCGCCAGCAGCCAAGAATATTTAGAGACCCAGTACTTC.

In DNA form, the CDR3 reads TGTGCCAGTAGTATAGACAGATGGACTGAAGCTTTCTTT. Translation gives CASSIDRWTEAFF. The J gene is TRBJ1-1, the V gene TRBV19; D ambiguous. This CDR3 contains 13 residues. V was shortened by 0 bases and J by 5 bases, with 7 bases between the two germline ends. The V gene's germline CDR1 is LNHDA and CDR2 SQIVND (reference sequence). The full variable domain, completed using reference TRBV19 and TRBJ1-1, is DGGITQSPKYLFRKEGQNVTLSCEQNLNHDAMYWYRQDPGQGLRLIYYSQIVNDFQKGDIAEGYSVSREKKESFPLTVTSAQKNPTAFYLCASSIDRWTEAFFGQGTRLTVV.

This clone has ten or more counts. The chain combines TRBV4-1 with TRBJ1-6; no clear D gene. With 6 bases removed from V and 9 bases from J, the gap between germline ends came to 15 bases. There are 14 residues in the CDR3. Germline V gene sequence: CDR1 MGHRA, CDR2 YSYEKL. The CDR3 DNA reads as TGCGCCAGCAGTCCCGGGAACTGGGGTTCACCCCTCCACTTT. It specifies CASSPGNWGSPLHF.

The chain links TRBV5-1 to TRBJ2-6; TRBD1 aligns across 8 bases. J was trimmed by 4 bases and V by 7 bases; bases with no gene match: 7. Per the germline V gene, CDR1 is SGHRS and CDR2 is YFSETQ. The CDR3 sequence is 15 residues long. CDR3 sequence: CASRRTGSGANVLTF. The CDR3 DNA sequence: TGCGCCAGCCGCAGGACAGGGTCCGGGGCCAACGTCCTGACTTTC.